This T cell receptor (beta chain) was obtained from a study of T cell changes during pregnancy in multiple sclerosis. J was trimmed by 10 bases and V by 3 bases; bases with no gene match: 10. The CDR3 totals 15 residues. Germline V CDR1 and CDR2: SGHRS, YFSETQ. TCRdb's table, derived via immunoSEQ multiplex PCR, lists solely in-frame clones and lacks some. Here the sample spans over 55,000 clones, roughly 90% being singletons. The chain has TRBV5-1 and TRBJ2-1; 10 bases match TRBD2. The sequence came from a female donor in good health, enrolled as a control in a pregnancy study. The sequenced sample was peripheral blood, obtained after pregnancy. The CDR3 nucleotides read TGCGCCAGCAGCTCCTCTAGCGGGAGCTACGGGGAGCAGTTCTTC. Translated: CASSSSSGSYGEQFF.